This TCR beta chain was obtained from a study of shared clonotypes between healthy human individuals. Study-wide points: Roughly 4.6% of naive CD4 clonotypes were common to a handful of donors. Researchers sampled only blood; tissue repertoires likely differ. In general, naive subsets displayed greater estimated richness than memory subsets did.

Produced via immunoSEQ multiplex PCR; TCRdb's table is partial and in-frame only. The sample shows under 1,900,000 clones, approximately 98.5% of them seen only once. V dropped 4 bases and J dropped 4; count of bases not matched to a gene: 3. CDR3 size: 13 residues. Germline-derived CDR1 and CDR2 are MNHEY and SVGAGI. As concerns this clone: What it binds is unknown.

The sequence was obtained from a man between 25 and 39 years old in good health. The sample taken for sequencing was naive CD4+ T cells sorted from blood. Subset described: CD45RA+ positively selected. This chain joins TRBV6-5 and TRBJ1-1; 7 positions match TRBD1. For the CDR3, the DNA is TGTGCCAGCAGTTTCCGACAGGGCACTGAAGCTTTCTTT. Its translation is CASSFRQGTEAFF.